The source of this T cell receptor (beta chain) is a study of OX40 agonist ivuxolimab in advanced cancers. The assay was immunoSEQ multiplex PCR, and TCRdb's table has in-frame clones only and misses some. The data contain tens of thousands of clones, around 82% of them singletons. Germline V gives CDR1 MNHEY, CDR2 SVGAGI. The CDR3 has 15 residues. Trimming shortened V by 7 bases and J by 4 bases, and 14 bases separated the two germline ends. The genes are TRBV6-5 and TRBJ2-6, with D perhaps TRBD1 (5 bases). The source is an adult with an advanced solid tumor such as melanoma, head and neck, liver or kidney cancer. This specimen consisted of CD4+ or CD8+ T cells sorted from blood, obtained in a trial of the OX40 agonist ivuxolimab. CDR3 bases: TGTGCCAGCAAAGGAGCAGGGTCAGGGGCCAACGTCCTGACTTTC. Translating gives CASKGAGSGANVLTF.